Listed below are T cell receptor beta chains from one sample, sequenced in a study of shared clonotypes between healthy human individuals. Libraries were prepared by immunoSEQ multiplex PCR; TCRdb keeps only in-frame clonotypes and omits some of them. The table lists about 1 million clones, about 75% of them singletons. Specimen: memory CD4+ T cells sorted from blood. Receptors originate from a man aged 18 to 29 in good health. Both conserved end residues are part of each CDR3. The D gene is left open where the match is weak. Where a row states a size, it is once, few, many or the class of an expanded clone; other rows omit it.

>TRBV9|NA|NA|TRBJ1-1
CASSAAPQGVHTEAFF
TGTGCCAGCAGCGCCGCCCCACAGGGAGTCCACACTGAAGCTTTCTTT
>TRBV10-3|NA|TRBD1|TRBJ2-2
CAISTGAGTGELFF
TGTGCCATCAGTACAGGGGCGGGCACCGGGGAGCTGTTTTTT
>TRBV29-1|NA|NA|TRBJ2-7
CSATSGTYEQYF
TGCAGCGCTACCAGCGGAACCTACGAGCAGTACTTC
>TRBV7-2|NA|TRBD1|TRBJ2-3
CASSLVGQGTDTQYF
TGTGCCAGCAGCTTGGTCGGACAGGGGACGGATACGCAGTATTTT
>TRBV28|once|TRBD1|TRBJ1-2
CASSLATGVNGYTF
TGTGCCAGCAGTTTGGCCACAGGGGTGAATGGCTACACCTTC
>TRBV18|once|NA|TRBJ2-2
CASSREIGTGELFF
TGTGCCAGCTCACGAGAGATCGGCACCGGGGAGCTGTTTTTT
>TRBV21-1|NA|NA|TRBJ1-1
CATPSGTEAFF
TGTGCCACGCCTAGTGGCACTGAAGCTTTCTTT
>TRBV13|NA|NA|TRBJ1-6
CASSLGDQGGSPLHF
TGTGCCAGCAGCTTAGGGGATCAGGGAGGCTCACCCCTCCACTTT
>TRBV11-2|NA|NA|TRBJ1-5
CASSLADNQPQHF
TGTGCCAGCAGCTTAGCGGACAATCAGCCCCAGCATTTT
>TRBV7-7|few|NA|TRBJ2-1
CASSSGHGEYNEQFF
TGTGCTAGCAGCTCGGGACACGGCGAGTACAATGAGCAGTTCTTC
>TRBV30|NA|NA|TRBJ1-1
CAWSGGGHTEAFF
TGTGCCTGGAGTGGGGGGGGACACACTGAAGCTTTCTTT
>TRBV4-1|once|TRBD2|TRBJ2-3
CASSQETGGGTDTQYF
TGCGCCAGCAGCCAAGAGACCGGGGGGGGAACAGATACGCAGTATTTT
>TRBV10-3|few|NA|TRBJ1-2
CAISESQIKNYGYTF
TGTGCCATCAGTGAGTCCCAGATAAAAAACTATGGCTACACCTTC
>TRBV18|NA|NA|TRBJ2-7
CASSPPGPGYEQYF
TGTGCCAGCTCACCCCCGGGACCGGGCTACGAGCAGTACTTC
>TRBV11-2|few|NA|TRBJ1-1
CASRLTENTEAFF
TGTGCCAGCAGACTTACAGAGAACACTGAAGCTTTCTTT
>TRBV6-5|NA|TRBD1|TRBJ1-2
CASTRQGIYGYTF
TGTGCCAGCACCAGACAGGGGATCTATGGCTACACCTTC
>TRBV13|NA|NA|TRBJ2-1
CASSSRTSYNEQFF
TGTGCCAGCAGCTCCCGGACCAGCTACAATGAGCAGTTCTTC